These 2 T cell receptor beta chains originate from one sample sequenced in a study of shared T cell receptors in the human thymus. Some clones are missing from TCRdb's copy, which holds only in-frame ones; the method was immunoSEQ multiplex PCR. This sample has around 340,000 clones, with approximately 95% found just once. The source material was thymocytes. The receptors stem from a human donor.

The chain couples TRBV10-1 to TRBJ2-7; TRBD2 matches 13 bases. Trimming removed 6 bases from V and 2 bases from J; junction bases left unmatched: 7. The CDR3 loop spans 16 amino acids. The germline V gene has CDR1 WNHNN and CDR2 SYGVQD (reference sequence). CDR3 residues: CASSLGLAGATYEQYF. CDR3 coding DNA: TGCGCCAGCAGCCTTGGACTAGCGGGAGCAACCTACGAGCAGTACTTC.

This chain uses TRBV5-1 with TRBJ2-7; a weak D match, TRBD1 (5 bases). Deletions cut 4 bases from V and 2 bases from J, with 10 bases between. CDR1 and CDR2 (germline): SGHRS, YFSETQ. This CDR3 contains 13 residues. The CDR3 DNA reads TGCGCCAGCAGCCCGTCAGGGACCTACGAGCAGTACTTC. Amino acid sequence: CASSPSGTYEQYF.